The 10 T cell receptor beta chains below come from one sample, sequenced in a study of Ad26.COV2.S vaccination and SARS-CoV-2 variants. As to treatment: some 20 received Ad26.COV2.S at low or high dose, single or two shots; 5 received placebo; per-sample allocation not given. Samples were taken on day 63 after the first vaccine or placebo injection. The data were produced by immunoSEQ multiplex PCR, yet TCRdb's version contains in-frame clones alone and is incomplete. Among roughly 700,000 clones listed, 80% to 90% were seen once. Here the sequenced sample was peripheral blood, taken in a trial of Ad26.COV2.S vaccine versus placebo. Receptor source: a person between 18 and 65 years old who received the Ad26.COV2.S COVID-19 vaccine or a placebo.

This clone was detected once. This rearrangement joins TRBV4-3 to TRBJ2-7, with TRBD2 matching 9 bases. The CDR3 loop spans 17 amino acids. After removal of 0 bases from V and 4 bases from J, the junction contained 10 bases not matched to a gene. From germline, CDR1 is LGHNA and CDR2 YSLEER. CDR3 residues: CASSQEFGGGATYEQYF. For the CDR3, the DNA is TGCGCCAGCAGCCAAGAATTCGGCGGGGGGGCCACATACGAGCAGTACTTC.

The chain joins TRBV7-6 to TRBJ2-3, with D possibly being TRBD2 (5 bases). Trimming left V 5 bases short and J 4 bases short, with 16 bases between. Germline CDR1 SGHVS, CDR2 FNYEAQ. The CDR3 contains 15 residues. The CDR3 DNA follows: TGTGCCAGCAGCCCTAGCCAGGCCCGCCCAGATACGCAGTATTTT. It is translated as CASSPSQARPDTQYF.

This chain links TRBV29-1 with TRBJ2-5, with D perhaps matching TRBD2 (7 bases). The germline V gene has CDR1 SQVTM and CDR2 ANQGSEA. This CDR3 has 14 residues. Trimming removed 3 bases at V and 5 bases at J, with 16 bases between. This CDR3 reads CSVDTGGGWETQYF. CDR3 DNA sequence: TGCAGCGTTGATACGGGGGGCGGTTGGGAGACCCAGTACTTC. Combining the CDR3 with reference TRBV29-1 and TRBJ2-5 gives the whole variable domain SAVISQKPSRDICQRGTSLTIQCQVDSQVTMMFWYRQQPGQSLTLIATANQGSEATYESGFVIDKFPISRPNLTFSTLTVSNMSPEDSSIYLCSVDTGGGWETQYFGPGTRLLVL.

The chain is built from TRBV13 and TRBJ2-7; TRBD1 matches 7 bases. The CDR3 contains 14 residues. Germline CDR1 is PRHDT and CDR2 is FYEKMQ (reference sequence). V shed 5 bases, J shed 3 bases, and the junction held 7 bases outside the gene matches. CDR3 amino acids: CASSLNRQGYEQYF. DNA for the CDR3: TGTGCCAGCAGCCTCAATCGACAGGGCTACGAGCAGTACTTC.

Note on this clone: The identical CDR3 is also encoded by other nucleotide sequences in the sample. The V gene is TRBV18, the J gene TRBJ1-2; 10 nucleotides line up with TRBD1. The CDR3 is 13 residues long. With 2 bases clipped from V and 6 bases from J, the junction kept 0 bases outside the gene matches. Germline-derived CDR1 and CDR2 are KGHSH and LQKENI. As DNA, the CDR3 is TGTGCCAGCTCACCAGACAGGGGGCATGGCTACACCTTC. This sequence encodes CASSPDRGHGYTF.

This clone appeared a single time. CDR3 in DNA: TGTGCCAGCAGTCCATATCAGAACACTGAAGCTTTCTTT. This codes for CASSPYQNTEAFF. The chain carries TRBV6-2 or TRBV6-3 and TRBJ1-1; D call uncertain. This CDR3 is built from 13 residues. CDR1 is MNHEY and CDR2 is SVGEGT in the germline V gene. V lost 5 bases and J lost 1, with 8 bases in between.

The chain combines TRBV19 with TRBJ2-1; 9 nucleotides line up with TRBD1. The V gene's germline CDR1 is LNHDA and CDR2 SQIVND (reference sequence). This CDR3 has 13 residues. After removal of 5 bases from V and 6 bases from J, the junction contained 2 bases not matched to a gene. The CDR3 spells CASSLTGGNEQFF. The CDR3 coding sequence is TGTGCCAGTAGTCTGACAGGGGGCAATGAGCAGTTCTTC.

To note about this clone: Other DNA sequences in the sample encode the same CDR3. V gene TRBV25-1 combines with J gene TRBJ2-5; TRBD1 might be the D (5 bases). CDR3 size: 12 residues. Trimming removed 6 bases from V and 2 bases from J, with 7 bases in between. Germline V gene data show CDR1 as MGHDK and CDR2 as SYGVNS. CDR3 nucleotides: TGTGCCAGCAGAGACAGTCAAGAGACCCAGTACTTC. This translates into CASRDSQETQYF.

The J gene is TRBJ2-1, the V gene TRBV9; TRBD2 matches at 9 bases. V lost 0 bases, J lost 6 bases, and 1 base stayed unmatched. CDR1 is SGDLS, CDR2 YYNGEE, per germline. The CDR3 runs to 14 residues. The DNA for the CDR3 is TGTGCCAGCAGCGTAGATAGCGGGGGCAATGAGCAGTTCTTC. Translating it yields CASSVDSGGNEQFF.

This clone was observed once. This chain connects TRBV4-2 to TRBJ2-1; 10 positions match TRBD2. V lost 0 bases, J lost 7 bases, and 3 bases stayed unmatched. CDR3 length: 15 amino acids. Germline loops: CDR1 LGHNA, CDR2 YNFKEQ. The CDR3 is CASSQEGTSENEQFF. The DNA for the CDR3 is TGTGCCAGCAGCCAAGAGGGGACTAGCGAGAATGAGCAGTTCTTC.